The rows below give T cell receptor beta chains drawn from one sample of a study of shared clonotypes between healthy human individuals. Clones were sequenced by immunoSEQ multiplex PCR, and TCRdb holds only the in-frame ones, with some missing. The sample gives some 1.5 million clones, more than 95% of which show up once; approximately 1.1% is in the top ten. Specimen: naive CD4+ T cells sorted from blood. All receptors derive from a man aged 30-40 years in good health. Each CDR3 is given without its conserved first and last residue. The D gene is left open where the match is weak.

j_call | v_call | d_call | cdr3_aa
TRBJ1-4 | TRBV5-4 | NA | ASSSTGANEKLF
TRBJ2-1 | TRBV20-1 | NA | SANDYNEQF
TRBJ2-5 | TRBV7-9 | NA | ASSLDAGETQY
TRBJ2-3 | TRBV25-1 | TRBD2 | ASGGTSGSLDTQY
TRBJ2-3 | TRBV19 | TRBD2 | ASSVGLAGDTQY
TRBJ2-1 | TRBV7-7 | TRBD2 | ASSQRLATEQF
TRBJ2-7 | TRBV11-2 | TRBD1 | ASSLTTGTYEQY
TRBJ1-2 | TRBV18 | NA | ASSPTGDYGYT
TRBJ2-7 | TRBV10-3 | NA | AISEVGQTSEQY
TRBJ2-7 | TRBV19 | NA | ASSQSYWGTYEQY
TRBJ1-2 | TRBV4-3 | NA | ASSLGGEVGGYT
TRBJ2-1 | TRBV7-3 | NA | ASSSGLLFNEQF
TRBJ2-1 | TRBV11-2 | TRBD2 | ASSLYGTSGYNEQF
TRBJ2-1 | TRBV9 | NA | ASSVRVYNEQF
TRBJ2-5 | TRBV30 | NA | AWSFGGTQETQY
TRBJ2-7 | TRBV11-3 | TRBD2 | ASSSSVAGGYEQY
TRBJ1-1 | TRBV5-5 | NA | ASSRDRTEAF
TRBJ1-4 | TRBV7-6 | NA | ASSRSSNGNEKLF
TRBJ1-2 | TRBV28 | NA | ASSLSRGYGYT
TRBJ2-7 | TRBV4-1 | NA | ASSQVPQRSYEQY
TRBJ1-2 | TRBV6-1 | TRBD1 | ASSGDRRNYGYT
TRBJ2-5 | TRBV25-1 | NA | ASHGTGKQETQY
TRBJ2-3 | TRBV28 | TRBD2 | ASSRVAGAADTQY
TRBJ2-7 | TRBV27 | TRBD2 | ASRTSAHEQY
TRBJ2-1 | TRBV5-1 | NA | ASSLARGWFETRAGYNEQF
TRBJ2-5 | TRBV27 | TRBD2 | ASSLTVAGAWQETQY
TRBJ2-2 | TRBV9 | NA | ASSVVSAGTGELF
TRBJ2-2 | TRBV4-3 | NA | ASSRSSRNTGELF
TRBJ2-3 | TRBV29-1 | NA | SVGHLTGTDTQY
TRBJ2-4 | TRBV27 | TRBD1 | ASSPRTGLAKNIQY
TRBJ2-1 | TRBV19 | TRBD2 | ASSAGLAEKSSYNEQF
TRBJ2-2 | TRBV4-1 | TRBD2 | ASSQWTSGQNTGELF
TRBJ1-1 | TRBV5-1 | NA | ASSLVGLNTEAF
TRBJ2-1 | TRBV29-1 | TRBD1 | SERQGAHEQF
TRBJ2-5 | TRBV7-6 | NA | ASSSRPGPPAETQY
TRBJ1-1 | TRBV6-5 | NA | ASSYSPDNTEAF
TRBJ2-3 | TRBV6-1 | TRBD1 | ASSDWGTGSDTQY
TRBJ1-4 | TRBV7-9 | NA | ASSLGRATNEKLF
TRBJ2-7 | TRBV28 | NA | ASSPGSTITYEQY
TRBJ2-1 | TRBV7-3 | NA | ASTLRTSDNEQF
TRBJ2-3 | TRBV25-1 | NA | ASSEGRVADTQY
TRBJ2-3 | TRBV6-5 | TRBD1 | ASTLGQGGDTQY
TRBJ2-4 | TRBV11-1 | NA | ASSLARPVHGFRDIQY
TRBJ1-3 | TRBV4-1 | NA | ASRREPQDSGNTIY
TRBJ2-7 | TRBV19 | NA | ASSIMGGAYEQY
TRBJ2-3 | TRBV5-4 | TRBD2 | ASSPLGLAGGPRSTDTQY